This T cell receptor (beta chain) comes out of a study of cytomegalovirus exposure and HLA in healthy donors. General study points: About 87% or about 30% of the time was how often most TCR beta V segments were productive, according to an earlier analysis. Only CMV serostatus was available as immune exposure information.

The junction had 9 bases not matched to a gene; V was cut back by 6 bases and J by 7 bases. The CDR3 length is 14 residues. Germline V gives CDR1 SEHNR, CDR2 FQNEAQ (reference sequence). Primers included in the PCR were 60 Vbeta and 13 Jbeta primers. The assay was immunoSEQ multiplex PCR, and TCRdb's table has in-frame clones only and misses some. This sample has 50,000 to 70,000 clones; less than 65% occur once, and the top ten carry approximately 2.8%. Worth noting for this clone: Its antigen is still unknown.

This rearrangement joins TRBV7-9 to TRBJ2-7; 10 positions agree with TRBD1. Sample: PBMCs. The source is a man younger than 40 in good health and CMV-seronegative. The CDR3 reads CASRIGTGVEEQYF. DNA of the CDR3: TGTGCCAGCAGGATAGGGACAGGGGTTGAGGAGCAGTACTTC.